This paragraph reports one TCR beta chain. Antigen: not known. The study sequenced cultured CD4+ T cell DNA using the Oncomine TCR Beta short-read assay. MiXCR, run by TCRdb on the PCR reads, gives a single entry per CDR3 protein. Here the sample spans 20,000 to 25,000 distinct CDR3 sequences, around 66% being singletons. Treatment meaning: approximately 9-day PBMC culture with coronavirus spike peptide pools or control peptides (ViraFEST assay). The data derive from a study of vaccination and CD4 T cells after COVID-19. This CDR3 contains 15 residues. CDR1 SGHTA and CDR2 FQGNSA come from the germline V gene. Trimming at V came to 4 bases and at J to 1 base, leaving 4 bases not matched to a gene.

This TCR was sampled from a human donor who received a COVID-19 vaccine. The chain carries TRBV7-2 and TRBJ2-5; TRBD2 agrees at 9 bases. The sample here was CD4+ T cells from blood, cultured in vitro, taken after SARS-CoV-2 vaccination. In nucleotides, the CDR3 is TGTGCCAGCAGCTCCAGCGGGGGGCTCCAAGAGACCCAGTACTTC. Encoded protein: CASSSSGGLQETQYF. Based on the CDR3 plus reference TRBV7-2 and TRBJ2-5, the full variable domain is GAGVSQSPSNKVTEKGKDVELRCDPISGHTALYWYRQSLGQGLEFLIYFQGNSAPDKSGLPSDRFSAERTGGSVSTLTIQRTQQEDSAVYLCASSSSGGLQETQYFGPGTRLLVL.